The next 29 T cell receptor beta chains were all read from a single sample in a study of OX40 agonist ivuxolimab in advanced cancers. Preparation of the library involved the immunoSEQ multiplex PCR assay. Imported from immuneACCESS, the table was reduced by TCRdb to in-frame sequences with V and J called. These copies leave out some clones; in studies compared against another copy, an unresolved V gene accounts for under half, and the cause of the remainder is not known. The sample profile shows about 46,000 clones; over 75% of them were found once. In total, the top ten clones hold over 4.5% of the sample. The specimen comprised CD4+ or CD8+ T cells sorted from blood, sampled in a trial of the OX40 agonist ivuxolimab. These receptor sequences come from an adult with an advanced solid tumor such as melanoma, head and neck, liver or kidney cancer.

The rearrangement links TRBV4-3 to TRBJ1-1; no clear D. The CDR3 is 14 amino acids. Germline loops: CDR1 LGHNA, CDR2 YSLEER. Trimming removed 4 bases at V and 5 bases at J, with 14 bases between. The CDR3 loop reads CASSPTRERTEAFF. In nucleotides, the CDR3 is TGCGCCAGCAGCCCAACTCGCGAGAGGACTGAAGCTTTCTTT.

The rearrangement uses TRBV5-6 and TRBJ1-1, with unresolved D. This CDR3 is built from 16 residues. V lost 2 bases and J lost 1, with 15 bases in between. Per the germline V gene, CDR1 is SGHDT and CDR2 is YYEEEE. DNA of the CDR3: TGTGCCAGCAGCTTTACGATGGGGAGACCGAACACTGAAGCTTTCTTT. Translated: CASSFTMGRPNTEAFF.

J is TRBJ2-6 and V is TRBV19; no clear D gene. V lost 3 bases, J lost 1 base, and 7 bases lay in between. Germline lookup yields CDR1 LNHDA and CDR2 SQIVND (reference sequence). This CDR3 comprises 15 residues. The CDR3 is CASSMQASGANVLTF. The CDR3 nucleotides are TGTGCCAGTAGTATGCAGGCTTCTGGGGCCAACGTCCTGACTTTC.

J is TRBJ2-7 and V is TRBV9; 8 bases are shared with TRBD1. This CDR3 comprises 15 residues. V shed 4 bases, J shed 0 bases, and the junction held 6 bases outside the gene matches. Germline V gives CDR1 SGDLS, CDR2 YYNGEE. The CDR3 nucleotides read TGTGCCAGCAGCACCCTAGGGACAGGCTCCTACGAGCAGTACTTC. Protein: CASSTLGTGSYEQYF.

In the case of this clone: This same CDR3 is encoded by further DNA sequences in the sample. This chain uses TRBV5-1 with TRBJ1-1; 10 bases match TRBD1. The ends lost 0 bases at V and 4 bases at J; junction bases unmatched: 0. The germline CDR1 and CDR2 sequences are SGHRS and YFSETQ. This CDR3 has 14 amino acids. The CDR3 reads CASSLGTGGTEAFF. CDR3 in DNA: TGCGCCAGCAGCTTGGGGACAGGGGGCACTGAAGCTTTCTTT.

The rearrangement joins TRBV10-3 to TRBJ2-1; 7 bases map to TRBD2. The CDR3 contains 18 residues. CDR1 is ENHRY, CDR2 SYGVKD, per germline. V lost 2 bases to trimming and J lost 7 bases; unmatched junction nucleotides: 17. The CDR3 sequence is CAISEEVSGSLGPNEQFF. The CDR3 region has the DNA TGTGCCATCAGTGAGGAGGTTAGCGGGTCCCTAGGCCCAAATGAGCAGTTCTTC.

This CDR3 reads CSVEDQGTSVYNEQFF. In nucleotides, the CDR3 is TGCAGCGTTGAAGATCAGGGGACTAGCGTATACAATGAGCAGTTCTTC. This rearrangement joins TRBV29-1 to TRBJ2-1; 10 bases line up with TRBD2. The CDR3 is 16 amino acids. The V gene's germline CDR1 is SQVTM and CDR2 ANQGSEA. The V gene end was trimmed by 0 bases and the J gene end by 4 bases; junction bases not matched to a gene: 6.

CDR3: CASRTRGGQPGELFF. The CDR3 region has the DNA TGTGCCAGCAGAACTAGGGGGGGCCAACCCGGGGAGCTGTTTTTT. The chain carries TRBV6-5 and TRBJ2-2; TRBD2 is a possible D gene (7 bases). The CDR3 has 15 residues. Trimming left V 6 bases short and J 6 bases short, with 17 bases between. CDR1 and CDR2 from the germline V gene are MNHEY and SVGAGI.

This rearrangement joins TRBV28 to TRBJ1-1; D uncertain. Germline V gives CDR1 MDHEN, CDR2 SYDVKM. The germline V and J ends were trimmed by 9 bases and 0 bases, with 17 bases remaining between them. The CDR3 is made up of 15 amino acids. CDR3 coding DNA: TGTGCCAGTGGACGCAGTTTCTCCATGAACACTGAAGCTTTCTTT. Its translation is CASGRSFSMNTEAFF.

CDR3 protein: CASSEKRVRDPTEAFF. The CDR3 coding sequence is TGTGCCAGCAGTGAAAAAAGGGTGCGTGATCCTACTGAAGCTTTCTTT. J is TRBJ1-1 and V is TRBV6-1; D uncertain. Germline CDR1 and CDR2: MNHNS and SASEGT. The CDR3 length is 16 residues. V lost 2 bases and J lost 5, with 18 bases in between.

This clone was detected once. The V call is TRBV7-3, the J call TRBJ2-3; 9 nucleotides line up with TRBD1. CDR1 is SGHTA, CDR2 FQGTGA, per germline. Losses at the gene ends were 3 bases for V and 5 bases for J; bases not matched to a gene: 6. The CDR3 consists of 15 residues. The CDR3 region is CASSFTGGAIDTQYF. In DNA, the CDR3 is TGTGCCAGCAGCTTTACAGGGGGCGCGATAGATACGCAGTATTTT. The whole variable domain, filled in from reference TRBV7-3 and TRBJ2-3, reads GAGVSQTPSNKVTEKGKYVELRCDPISGHTALYWYRQSLGQGPEFLIYFQGTGAADDSGLPNDRFFAVRPEGSVSTLKIQRTERGDSAVYLCASSFTGGAIDTQYFGPGTRLTVL.

CDR3 bases: TGTGCCAGCAGCCAAGATAGACGAGGCGAGCAGTACGTC. Its protein is CASSQDRRGEQYV. This chain links TRBV14 with TRBJ2-7; D is uncertain. The V end was cut by 0 bases, the J end by 6 bases, with 9 bases between. The germline gives CDR1 SGHDN, CDR2 FVKESK. This CDR3 contains 13 residues.

The chain recombines TRBV30 with TRBJ2-7; D might be TRBD1 (5 bases). Germline V lookup: CDR1 GTSNPN, CDR2 SVGIG (reference sequence). The CDR3 has 14 residues. Trimming removed 4 bases at V and 1 base at J, with 14 bases between. The CDR3 spells CAWKDKSSSYEQYF. CDR3 sequence (DNA): TGTGCCTGGAAGGACAAGTCTTCTTCCTACGAGCAGTACTTC. The full variable domain, with the rest looked up from reference TRBV30 and TRBJ2-7, is SQTIHQWPATLVQPVGSPLSLECTVEGTSNPNLYWYRQAAGRGLQLLFYSVGIGQISSEVPQNLSASRPQDRQFILSSKKLLLSDSGFYLCAWKDKSSSYEQYFGPGTRLTVT.

The V call is TRBV7-2, the J call TRBJ1-1; TRBD1 might be the D (5 bases). V was pared by 5 bases and J by 4 bases, with 11 bases between. The CDR3 sequence is 13 residues long. Germline V gene data show CDR1 as SGHTA and CDR2 as FQGNSA. For the CDR3, the DNA is TGTGCCAGCAGCCCCCGGGGGGGCACTGAAGCTTTCTTT. Its translation is CASSPRGGTEAFF.

The chain combines TRBV28 with TRBJ1-5, with D hard to call. Germline-derived CDR1 and CDR2 are MDHEN and SYDVKM. V was cut by 3 bases and J by 6 bases, with 12 bases left in between. This CDR3 contains 14 residues. The CDR3 bases are TGTGCCAGCAGTTTCTGGCCAATGGGTCAGCCCCAGCATTTT. Its translation: CASSFWPMGQPQHF.

The J gene is TRBJ2-7, the V gene TRBV27, with D uncertain. Germline-derived CDR1 and CDR2 are MNHEY and SMNVEV (reference sequence). The CDR3 consists of 14 residues. Trimming removed 8 bases from V and 3 bases from J, with 17 bases in between. CDR3 amino acids: CASGPFGPYYEQYF. The CDR3 nucleotides are TGTGCCAGCGGTCCCTTCGGGCCCTACTACGAGCAGTACTTC.

V is TRBV10-2 and J is TRBJ2-5, with D possibly TRBD1 on 6 matching bases. Germline V gene lookup returns CDR1 WSHSY and CDR2 SAAADI. The CDR3 sequence is 14 residues long. V lost 5 bases and J 5 bases, leaving 15 bases between the germline ends. The CDR3 DNA reads as TGCGCCAGCAGTCAGGGGATTGGGAAGGAGACCCAGTACTTC. Encoded protein: CASSQGIGKETQYF.

This chain connects TRBV9 to TRBJ2-1; 12 positions agree with TRBD2. The CDR3 sequence is 19 residues long. Germline values: CDR1 SGDLS, CDR2 YYNGEE. After removal of 3 bases from V and 0 bases from J, the junction contained 10 bases not matched to a gene. The CDR3 DNA reads as TGTGCCAGCAGCGCCCTAGCGGGAGGGCTTTGGGCCTCCTACAATGAGCAGTTCTTC. It specifies CASSALAGGLWASYNEQFF. The full variable domain, completed using reference TRBV9 and TRBJ2-1, is DSGVTQTPKHLITATGQRVTLRCSPRSGDLSVYWYQQSLDQGLQFLIQYYNGEERAKGNILERFSAQQFPDLHSELNLSSLELGDSALYFCASSALAGGLWASYNEQFFGPGTRLTVL.

The chain has TRBV4-1 and TRBJ2-7; no definite D call. V lost 5 bases to trimming and J lost 3 bases, with 11 bases between them. The CDR3 totals 13 residues. CDR1 and CDR2 from the germline V gene are MGHRA and YSYEKL. CDR3 sequence reads: CASSFSVNYEQYF. DNA for the CDR3: TGCGCCAGCAGCTTCTCGGTGAACTACGAGCAGTACTTC.

The J gene is TRBJ1-5, the V gene TRBV27; 9 bases match TRBD1. In germline, CDR1 is MNHEY, CDR2 SMNVEV (reference sequence). CDR3 length: 15 amino acids. The V segment lost 4 bases and the J segment 3 bases; nucleotides outside the gene matches: 4. The CDR3 spells CASSSQGADNQPQHF. Here the CDR3 DNA reads TGTGCCAGCAGTTCACAGGGGGCGGACAATCAGCCCCAGCATTTT.

This chain links TRBV6-1 with TRBJ1-5, with a possible D match to TRBD1 (6 bases). V was shortened by 4 bases and J by 3 bases, with 16 bases between the two germline ends. The CDR3 loop spans 16 amino acids. Germline V lookup: CDR1 MNHNS, CDR2 SASEGT. CDR3 amino acids: CASSGYTGIPNQPQHF. The CDR3 nucleotides are TGTGCCAGCAGTGGATACACAGGGATCCCCAATCAGCCCCAGCATTTT.

This chain uses TRBV11-3 with TRBJ2-7, with 8 bases identical to TRBD2. The V gene end was trimmed by 1 base and the J gene end by 3 bases; junction bases not matched to a gene: 2. The CDR3 extends over 14 amino acids. CDR1 SGHNT and CDR2 YENEEA come from the germline V gene. CDR3 nucleotides: TGTGCCAGCAGCTTAGGAACTAGCGGCTACGAGCAGTACGTC. It specifies CASSLGTSGYEQYV.

Here the CDR3 reads CSAELRVEQYF. The CDR3 DNA reads TGCAGTGCAGAACTGAGGGTCGAGCAGTACTTC. The chain is built from TRBV20-1 and TRBJ2-7; a weak D match, TRBD2 (5 bases). Germline V CDR1 and CDR2: DFQATT, SNEGSKA (reference sequence). The V end was cut by 6 bases, the J end by 6 bases, with 12 bases between. The CDR3 runs 11 residues.

V gene TRBV5-1 combines with J gene TRBJ2-7; possibly TRBD2 for D (5 bases). The CDR3 has 14 residues. Germline CDR1 is SGHRS and CDR2 is YFSETQ. Trimming removed 4 bases at V and 2 bases at J, with 13 bases between. The CDR3 DNA is TGCGCCAGCAGCGCCCAGGACTGGACCTACGAGCAGTACTTC. It specifies CASSAQDWTYEQYF.

The chain uses TRBV7-6 and TRBJ1-1; possibly TRBD1 for D (5 bases). Trimming took 2 bases from V and 0 from J, leaving 16 bases between them. Germline values: CDR1 SGHVS, CDR2 FNYEAQ. This CDR3 comprises 17 residues. This CDR3 reads CASSLSIAGTLNTEAFF. The CDR3, as DNA: TGTGCCAGCAGCTTAAGCATTGCCGGGACTTTGAACACTGAAGCTTTCTTT.

This CDR3 reads CASSRQYYGYTF. The CDR3 DNA reads as TGTGCCAGCAGCCGGCAGTACTATGGCTACACCTTC. This chain connects TRBV7-8 to TRBJ1-2; D gene unclear. The CDR3 spans 12 residues. The V gene lost 5 bases and the J gene lost 3 bases, with 7 bases spanning the gap. Germline V gene lookup returns CDR1 SGHVS and CDR2 FQNEAQ.

The chain carries TRBV28 and TRBJ2-7; D might be TRBD1 (8 bases). Trimming took off 3 bases at V and 0 bases at J, with 15 bases between the two ends. The CDR3 consists of 16 residues. Germline V gives CDR1 MDHEN, CDR2 SYDVKM. Written as DNA, the CDR3 is TGTGCCAGCAGTTTGGACAGGGAGGGGAGCTCCTACGAGCAGTACTTC. This translates into CASSLDREGSSYEQYF.

This clone turned up a few times. The CDR3 coding sequence is TGTGCCAGCAGCTTAGCAGCGGGACCTTCCTACGAGCAGTACTTC. It translates to CASSLAAGPSYEQYF. The chain has TRBV7-9 and TRBJ2-7; TRBD2 matches at 7 bases. V was pared by 0 bases and J by 1 base, with 3 bases of the junction left unmatched. This CDR3 comprises 15 residues. The germline V gene encodes CDR1 SEHNR and CDR2 FQNEAQ (reference sequence). Full variable domain (remainder filled in from reference TRBV7-9 and TRBJ2-7): DTGVSQNPRHKITKRGQNVTFRCDPISEHNRLYWYRQTLGQGPEFLTYFQNEAQLEKSRLLSDRFSAERPKGSFSTLEIQRTEQGDSAMYLCASSLAAGPSYEQYFGPGTRLTVT.

V usage is TRBV5-1 and J usage is TRBJ1-5; 10 nucleotides agree with TRBD1. CDR3 length: 14 amino acids. CDR1 SGHRS and CDR2 YFSETQ come from the germline V gene. V trimming: 4 bases; J trimming: 6 bases; junction bases outside the gene matches: 4. The CDR3 coding sequence is TGCGCCAGCAGCCTGACAGGGGGCGGTCAGCCCCAGCATTTT. Translated, it gives CASSLTGGGQPQHF.